This TCR beta chain was documented in a study of blood T cell repertoires in COVID-19. Across the whole study: Italy, Spain and the United States were the sources of the convalescent and acute COVID-19 samples.

Data came from immunoSEQ multiplex PCR; TCRdb stores just in-frame clones and leaves some out. The data contain under 250,000 clones, 85% of them singletons. A Seattle source enrolled patients during active infection and followed them longitudinally. The table lists this clone with a few counts. The V end lost 5 bases, the J end lost 8 bases, and 12 bases lay between the germline ends. This CDR3 spans 12 amino acids. This sequence joins TRBV12-3 or TRBV12-4 and TRBJ1-1; D unresolved. The sample consisted of peripheral blood. The clonotype comes from a man between 50 and 59 years old with COVID-19, enrolled during active disease. The CDR3 protein is CASSRLEAEAFF. The CDR3 DNA sequence: TGTGCCAGCAGTCGCTTAGAGGCGGAAGCTTTCTTT.